This TCR beta chain was captured in a study of T-cell reconstitution after alpha-beta-depleted transplantation in children. The TCRbeta library incorporated unique molecular identifiers. TCRdb re-analysed the PCR reads in MiXCR, keeping a single row per CDR3 protein. The data contain about 610,000 distinct CDR3 sequences, under 12% of them seen just once; the ten biggest clones take up less than 5%. This clonotype appeared many times. Germline V lookup: CDR1 MGHDK, CDR2 SYGVNS. The CDR3 sequence is 12 residues long. Trimming took 5 bases from V and 2 from J, leaving 6 bases between them. The sequenced sample was PBMCs from the stem cell graft donor, obtained from the stem cell graft. The TCR originated in a human donor who donated a stem cell graft to a child with acute myeloid leukemia. This sequence joins TRBV25-1 and TRBJ1-2, with unresolved D. The CDR3 loop is CASSTVNYGYTF. The CDR3 DNA reads TGTGCCAGCAGTACAGTGAACTATGGCTACACCTTC.